The T cell receptor beta chain under discussion was sequenced for a study of T cells after posttransplantation cyclophosphamide. Sequencing used immunoSEQ multiplex PCR; TCRdb keeps in-frame clones, though not all of them. The sample shows around 12,000 clones, none of them appearing just once. Cyclophosphamide on days +3 and +4 followed busulfan-fludarabine conditioning and a marrow graft. Study-wide points: Blood and skin or GI T cell repertoires showed limited TRB overlap. Recipient CMV seropositivity and CMV reactivation strongly tracked TRB clonality. Later blood repertoires were often dominated by clones from the donor CD8+ memory compartment.

V trimming: 5 bases; J trimming: 3 bases; junction bases outside the gene matches: 4. CDR1 is KGHSH and CDR2 is LQKENI in the germline V gene. The CDR3 runs to 14 residues. This clone occurred many times. Its antigen is not known. This TCR derives from a female patient in her forties or fifties who received an allogeneic stem cell transplant from an unrelated donor, was CMV-positive, and had acute GVHD only. Some T cells may trace back to the graft donor. The source was PBMCs, collected after allogeneic stem cell transplant with posttransplant cyclophosphamide. This chain uses TRBV18 with TRBJ1-1; 9 bases align to TRBD1. CDR3 loop: CASSSTGGDTEAFF. In DNA, the CDR3 is TGTGCCAGCTCATCGACAGGGGGGGACACTGAAGCTTTCTTT.